The 29 T cell receptor beta chains reported below all come from one sample, sequenced in a study of control samples from healthy donors and cancer patients. Produced via immunoSEQ multiplex PCR; TCRdb's table is partial and in-frame only. The table lists 150,000 to 200,000 clones, about 90% of them singletons. The sample was blood. Receptor source: a man younger than 40 in good health.

The chain joins TRBV6-5 to TRBJ2-7, with D unclear. CDR3 size: 13 residues. The V end was cut by 5 bases, the J end by 0 bases, with 8 bases between. CDR1 MNHEY and CDR2 SVGAGI come from the germline V gene. Here the CDR3 reads CASSRPSSYEQYF. The CDR3 bases are TGTGCCAGCAGTCGACCCAGCTCCTACGAGCAGTACTTC.

The chain combines TRBV13 with TRBJ2-3, with 12 bases that match TRBD2. Germline assignment: CDR1 PRHDT and CDR2 FYEKMQ (reference sequence). The CDR3 covers 14 residues. The ends lost 5 bases at V and 4 bases at J; junction bases unmatched: 1. CDR3 loop: CASSRLAGADTQYF. In nucleotides, the CDR3 is TGTGCCAGCAGCCGACTAGCGGGGGCAGATACGCAGTATTTT.

The chain has TRBV5-8 and TRBJ2-1, with D perhaps TRBD2 (5 bases). Trimming pared 0 bases from V and 4 bases from J, leaving 11 bases between. The CDR3 has 15 amino acids. Germline loops: CDR1 SGHTS, CDR2 YDEGEE. The CDR3 sequence is CASSLGARGYNEQFF. In DNA, the CDR3 is TGTGCCAGCAGCTTGGGGGCCCGGGGTTACAATGAGCAGTTCTTC.

The V gene is TRBV9, the J gene TRBJ2-3, with a possible D match to TRBD2 (5 bases). Trimming cost V 0 bases and J 2 bases, with 10 bases left between them. This CDR3 contains 15 residues. Germline V lookup: CDR1 SGDLS, CDR2 YYNGEE. The CDR3 DNA is TGTGCCAGCAGCGTAGCCGGGGATTCCACAGATACGCAGTATTTT. Translating gives CASSVAGDSTDTQYF.

The V gene is TRBV5-6, the J gene TRBJ1-5; D may be TRBD1 (6 bases). This CDR3 has 14 residues. Between the trimmed V and J ends, which lost 5 bases and 7 bases, there was a span of 16 bases. From germline, CDR1 is SGHDT and CDR2 YYEEEE. The DNA for the CDR3 is TGTGCCAGCAGTCACAGGGTATCAGGACAGCCCCAGCATTTT. It is translated as CASSHRVSGQPQHF.

The gene calls are TRBV5-1 and TRBJ2-3; D may be TRBD2 (6 bases). The CDR3 is 15 residues long. CDR1 is SGHRS and CDR2 is YFSETQ in the germline V gene. Trimming took 1 base from V and 2 from J, leaving 11 bases between them. CDR3 in DNA: TGCGCCAGCAGCTTGAGGGACTCTCTCACAGATACGCAGTATTTT. Amino acids: CASSLRDSLTDTQYF.

V is TRBV27 and J is TRBJ1-5; the D is unclear. Trimming shortened V by 3 bases and J by 5 bases, and 5 bases separated the two germline ends. CDR1 and CDR2 from the germline V gene are MNHEY and SMNVEV (reference sequence). The CDR3 contains 12 residues. This CDR3 is CASSFLDQPQHF. CDR3 sequence (DNA): TGTGCCAGCAGTTTCCTCGATCAGCCCCAGCATTTT.

This clone was detected once. The genes are TRBV7-9 and TRBJ1-4; D is possibly TRBD1 (6 bases). Trimming removed 3 bases at V and 4 bases at J, with 9 bases between. The CDR3 runs to 14 residues. In germline, CDR1 is SEHNR, CDR2 FQNEAQ (reference sequence). CDR3 amino acids: CASSFDRSNEKLFF. The CDR3 DNA reads as TGTGCCAGCAGCTTTGACAGGAGTAATGAAAAACTGTTTTTT.

The genes are TRBV19 and TRBJ1-1; 10 bases agree with TRBD1. CDR1 and CDR2 (germline): LNHDA, SQIVND (reference sequence). The CDR3 sequence is 14 residues long. Trimming cost V 5 bases and J 8 bases; bases outside gene matches: 8. CDR3 residues: CASSLPDRGKEAFF. In DNA form, the CDR3 reads TGTGCCAGTAGTCTCCCGGACAGGGGGAAAGAAGCTTTCTTT. The whole variable domain, remainder taken from reference TRBV19 and TRBJ1-1, is DGGITQSPKYLFRKEGQNVTLSCEQNLNHDAMYWYRQDPGQGLRLIYYSQIVNDFQKGDIAEGYSVSREKKESFPLTVTSAQKNPTAFYLCASSLPDRGKEAFFGQGTRLTVV.

With regard to this clone: Other DNA sequences within the sample encode an identical CDR3. V usage is TRBV24-1 and J usage is TRBJ1-1; 7 bases map to TRBD1. V dropped 4 bases and J dropped 5; count of bases not matched to a gene: 3. CDR1 and CDR2 (germline): KGHDR, SFDVKD. The CDR3 covers 13 residues. The CDR3 region is CATSESTGTEAFF. As DNA, the CDR3 is TGTGCCACCAGTGAGTCGACAGGGACTGAAGCTTTCTTT.

The chain recombines TRBV9 with TRBJ2-5; D could derive from TRBD1 or TRBD2 (5 bases each). The CDR3 runs 15 residues. Germline assignment: CDR1 SGDLS and CDR2 YYNGEE. With 3 bases removed from V and 1 base from J, the gap between germline ends came to 13 bases. The CDR3 reads CASSADSGSQETQYF. The CDR3 DNA reads TGTGCCAGCAGCGCCGACTCAGGGAGCCAAGAGACCCAGTACTTC.

V and J are TRBV28 and TRBJ2-1; either TRBD1 or TRBD2 may supply D (5 bases each). CDR3 length equals 14 residues. Germline CDR1 reads MDHEN; CDR2 reads SYDVKM. CDR3 residues: CTHSREGSYNEQFF. For the CDR3, the DNA is TGTACCCACTCCCGCGAGGGGAGCTACAATGAGCAGTTCTTC.

The chain has TRBV7-9 and TRBJ2-7, with 10 bases fitting TRBD1. CDR1 and CDR2 from the germline V gene are SEHNR and FQNEAQ (reference sequence). The trim removed 6 bases at V and 3 bases at J, leaving 14 bases unmatched. The CDR3 runs to 17 residues. Here the CDR3 DNA reads TGTGCCAGCAGGACCGGGACAGGGGCGACGTCGGGCTACGAGCAGTACTTC. Translated, it gives CASRTGTGATSGYEQYF.

The V and J genes are TRBV6-2 or TRBV6-3 and TRBJ1-2, with D uncertain. Trimming removed 8 bases from V and 3 bases from J, with 16 bases in between. The CDR3 has 14 residues. The germline gives CDR1 MNHEY, CDR2 SVGEGT. The CDR3 sequence is CASRSAGSYYGYTF. The CDR3 bases are TGTGCCAGCCGTTCAGCAGGCAGCTACTATGGCTACACCTTC.

This clone was recorded a few times. This chain connects TRBV5-5 to TRBJ1-2; D remains ambiguous. The CDR3 loop spans 14 amino acids. V gave up 1 base and J gave up 4 bases, with 11 bases separating them. The germline gives CDR1 SGHKS, CDR2 YYEKEE (reference sequence). CDR3 nucleotide sequence: TGTGCCAGCAGCTTGCCAACCAGACTCTATGGCTACACCTTC. It translates to CASSLPTRLYGYTF.

This sequence joins TRBV6-5 and TRBJ2-7, with TRBD1 matching 8 bases. The CDR3 runs to 14 residues. V lost 5 bases, J lost 7 bases, and 10 bases stayed unmatched. CDR1 and CDR2 (germline): MNHEY, SVGAGI. The CDR3 DNA reads TGTGCCAGCAGTATACCCCAGGGGGCTTGGGAGCAGTACTTC. This encodes CASSIPQGAWEQYF.

This chain connects TRBV28 to TRBJ2-3, with 7 bases lining up with TRBD2. With V trimmed by 4 bases and J by 5 bases, 9 bases remained unmatched. The CDR3 runs 15 residues. CDR1 and CDR2 (germline): MDHEN, SYDVKM. CDR3 amino acids: CASSSEGGRLDTQYF. As DNA, the CDR3 is TGTGCCAGCAGTTCGGAGGGAGGGCGTCTAGATACGCAGTATTTT.

The V gene is TRBV7-3, the J gene TRBJ1-1; D ambiguous. The CDR3 totals 13 residues. Between the trimmed V and J ends, which lost 2 bases and 3 bases, there was a span of 7 bases. Per germline, CDR1 SGHTA and CDR2 FQGTGA. The CDR3 reads CASSLQRYTEAFF. The CDR3 DNA reads TGTGCCAGCAGCTTACAAAGGTACACTGAAGCTTTCTTT.

The CDR3 bases are TGTGCAATCGGGTTCGGTCAGCCCCAGCATTTT. It is translated as CAIGFGQPQHF. The J gene is TRBJ1-5, the V gene TRBV28, with unresolved D. The CDR3 loop spans 11 amino acids. Germline V gene data show CDR1 as MDHEN and CDR2 as SYDVKM.

The rearrangement links TRBV4-1 to TRBJ2-7; 7 nucleotides agree with TRBD2. From germline, CDR1 is MGHRA and CDR2 YSYEKL. Trimming took 1 base from V and 3 from J; bases not matched to a gene: 6. This CDR3 has 15 amino acids. This CDR3 is CASSQVIGGDYEQYF. The CDR3 DNA follows: TGCGCCAGCAGCCAAGTCATTGGGGGGGACTACGAGCAGTACTTC.

The J gene is TRBJ1-6, the V gene TRBV2, with 7 bases lining up with TRBD1. The CDR3 spans 18 residues. Looked up from germline, CDR1 is SNHLY and CDR2 is FYNNEI. V lost 5 bases to trimming and J lost 1 base; unmatched junction nucleotides: 11. The CDR3 coding sequence is TGTGCCAGCAGTCCCGGGACAGTCATTGGATCCTATAATTCACCCCTCCACTTT. Amino acids: CASSPGTVIGSYNSPLHF.

This chain connects TRBV5-1 to TRBJ1-1; D ambiguous. From germline, CDR1 is SGHRS and CDR2 YFSETQ. The CDR3 is 16 residues long. The V gene lost 0 bases and the J gene lost 4 bases, with 16 bases spanning the gap. The CDR3: CASSLDPGLGGTEAFF. The CDR3 DNA reads TGCGCCAGCAGCTTGGACCCCGGGCTAGGCGGCACTGAAGCTTTCTTT.

The rearrangement joins TRBV19 to TRBJ2-5, with D perhaps TRBD1 (6 bases). Germline V gene data show CDR1 as LNHDA and CDR2 as SQIVND (reference sequence). CDR3 length equals 14 residues. V lost 7 bases and J lost 5, with 17 bases in between. The CDR3, as DNA: TGTGCCAGTAAGAAGGACAGAGCCTTGGAGACCCAGTACTTC. Translated, it gives CASKKDRALETQYF.

The CDR3 nucleotides are TGTGCCAGCAGCTTGGCGAACGACAATGAGCAGTTCTTC. It codes for CASSLANDNEQFF. This rearrangement joins TRBV5-4 to TRBJ2-1; D is ambiguous. Germline lookup yields CDR1 SGHNT and CDR2 YYREEE (reference sequence). The CDR3 contains 13 residues. V lost 0 bases, J lost 5 bases, and 6 bases lay in between. Based on the CDR3 plus reference TRBV5-4 and TRBJ2-1, the full variable domain is ETGVTQSPTHLIKTRGQQVTLRCSSQSGHNTVSWYQQALGQGPQFIFQYYREEENGRGNFPPRFSGLQFPNYSSELNVNALELDDSALYLCASSLANDNEQFFGPGTRLTVL.

At least ten counts were recorded for this clone. The chain employs TRBV13 and TRBJ1-1; the D is unclear. Germline V gives CDR1 PRHDT, CDR2 FYEKMQ (reference sequence). There are 15 residues in the CDR3. Trimming shortened V by 3 bases and J by 1 base, and 12 bases separated the two germline ends. CDR3 in DNA: TGTGCCAGCAGCTTCCGGCTCGGGGAGAACACTGAAGCTTTCTTT. Amino acids: CASSFRLGENTEAFF.

The chain couples TRBV10-3 to TRBJ2-7; no reliable D call. The CDR3 is made up of 13 amino acids. Trimming shortened V by 5 bases and J by 0 bases, and 8 bases separated the two germline ends. Germline CDR1 reads ENHRY; CDR2 reads SYGVKD. The CDR3 DNA is TGTGCCATCAGTACTGAGGTCTCCTACGAGCAGTACTTC. Amino acids: CAISTEVSYEQYF.

The CDR3 protein is CASTLRGRAGNQPQHF. CDR3 nucleotides: TGTGCCAGCACCCTAAGGGGGAGGGCAGGCAATCAGCCCCAGCATTTT. This rearrangement joins TRBV28 to TRBJ1-5; maybe TRBD1 (6 bases). The CDR3 is made up of 16 amino acids. CDR1 is MDHEN, CDR2 SYDVKM, per germline. V lost 7 bases and J 2 bases, leaving 18 bases between the germline ends.

J is TRBJ1-2 and V is TRBV6-5, with D possibly matching TRBD1 (6 bases). CDR1 is MNHEY, CDR2 SVGAGI, per germline. The CDR3 runs to 14 residues. V was trimmed by 6 bases and J by 4 bases, leaving 15 bases between them. CDR3 sequence (DNA): TGTGCCAGCAGCTCGAGGACAGCTATCTATGGCTACACCTTC. Translation: CASSSRTAIYGYTF.

The chain carries TRBV5-6 and TRBJ2-3; possibly TRBD2 for D (6 bases). Germline V lookup: CDR1 SGHDT, CDR2 YYEEEE. V was clipped by 3 bases and J by 0 bases, with 8 bases between them. The CDR3 length is 14 residues. The CDR3 DNA reads TGTGCCAGCAGCTGGGGACTCAGCACAGATACGCAGTATTTT. It is translated as CASSWGLSTDTQYF.